The rows below give T cell receptor beta chains drawn from one sample of a study of cytomegalovirus exposure and HLA in healthy donors. TCRdb's table, derived via immunoSEQ multiplex PCR, lists solely in-frame clones and lacks some. Altogether approximately 88,000 clones are present, 64% being singletons, with the ten largest covering roughly 3.2%. The sample taken for sequencing was PBMCs. These TCRs come from a man aged 60 to 69 in good health and CMV-seronegative. CDR3s include the opening cysteine and the closing phenylalanine or tryptophan. The order of the fields is D gene, V gene, clone size, J gene, CDR3 DNA, CDR3 protein. D genes are given only for firm matches. The size field is filled for only some rows; it gives once, few, many or a size class.

.,TRBV4-1,few,TRBJ2-7,TGCGCCAGCAGCCAACTCTGGGGGGTTTATCCCTACGAGCAGTACTTC,CASSQLWGVYPYEQYF
.,TRBV2,.,TRBJ2-5,TGTGCCAGCAGCCTCGGACTGCCGAGTGGAGAGACCCAGTACTTC,CASSLGLPSGETQYF
TRBD2,TRBV11-3,.,TRBJ2-7,TGTGCCAGCAGCCCTCGGGGGGGCGCGGCCTCCTACGAGCAGTACTTC,CASSPRGGAASYEQYF
TRBD2,TRBV11-1,.,TRBJ2-5,TGTGCCAGCAGCTCACAAATGGCGGGGGGCCAAGAGACCCAGTACTTC,CASSSQMAGGQETQYF
.,TRBV11-2,once,TRBJ2-1,TGTGCCAGCAGCCAGGGGACCGGCAGACTCTCCTACAATGAGCAGTTCTTC,CASSQGTGRLSYNEQFF
.,TRBV2,.,TRBJ2-7,TGTGCCAGCAGTGAAGTCCCCTTTTCTAGCAACGAGCAGTACTTC,CASSEVPFSSNEQYF
TRBD1,TRBV5-6,.,TRBJ1-2,TGTGCCAGCAGCTCTGGGTGGACAGGGCAGAAAACCCTCTATGGCTACACCTTC,CASSSGWTGQKTLYGYTF
TRBD1,TRBV5-5,few,TRBJ2-2,TGTGCCAGCACCCGGGATGGGACAGTGAACACCGGGGAGCTGTTTTTT,CASTRDGTVNTGELFF
.,TRBV6-6,once,TRBJ2-7,TGTGCCAGCGCCGGGGTTTGGGAGCAGTACTTC,CASAGVWEQYF
.,TRBV7-9,.,TRBJ1-2,TGTGCCAGCAGCGCTCGTGACAGCGCTAACTATGGCTACACCTTC,CASSARDSANYGYTF
.,TRBV6-1,.,TRBJ1-4,TGTGCCAGCAGTGAAACCTCGGGCAGCGGACTTGAAAAACTGTTTTTT,CASSETSGSGLEKLFF
TRBD1,TRBV6-1,.,TRBJ2-7,TGTGCCAGCAGTGCTAGACAGGGTCCCTACGAGCAGTACTTC,CASSARQGPYEQYF
.,TRBV28,few,TRBJ2-5,TGTGCCAGCAGCTTACTTAAAGAGACCCAGTACTTC,CASSLLKETQYF
TRBD2,TRBV5-6,.,TRBJ2-5,TGTGCCAGCAGCTTGTTTGTTTCCGGTTCCGGGAGGTCTCAAGAGACCCAGTACTTC,CASSLFVSGSGRSQETQYF
TRBD2,TRBV6-1,.,TRBJ2-7,TGTGCCAGCAGTGAAGCGGGGGAGGGCTCCTACGAGCAGTACTTC,CASSEAGEGSYEQYF
.,TRBV4-2,.,TRBJ2-3,TGTGCCAGCAGCCAAGATCAGGTCTCCACAGATACGCAGTATTTT,CASSQDQVSTDTQYF
TRBD1,TRBV10-1,.,TRBJ2-1,TGCGCCAGCACCGGGACAGGGGGCAATGAGCAGTTCTTC,CASTGTGGNEQFF